The clone carrying this TCR beta chain occurred a few times. What it recognizes is unknown. Germline V gene data show CDR1 as SEHNR and CDR2 as FQNEAQ (reference sequence). V lost 2 bases and J lost 11, with 7 bases in between. This CDR3 is built from 12 residues. This entry belongs to a study of identical twins. Study results and limitations: The authors noted that invariant MAIT and iNKT cells could partly confound zero-insertion analyses. In beta out-of-frame sequences, the excess sharing between twins was weaker.

TCRdb ran MiXCR on the 5' RACE reads and lists one entry per CDR3 protein. The table records hundreds of thousands of distinct CDR3 sequences, around 20% of them present only once. The same specimen was also included in a second study, on T cells expressing NK-cell markers. As that study records: There were seven HCMV-seropositive donors and one seronegative donor among the eight sequenced. Whether expanded NKG2C+ T cell clones recognized HCMV stayed uncertain.

The sequenced material came from PBMCs. This clonotype originated in a woman in her late teens or twenties in good health. The chain joins TRBV7-9 to TRBJ1-6; D not certain. CDR3 residues: CASSLLGTPLHF. As DNA, the CDR3 is TGTGCCAGCAGCTTACTGGGCACACCCCTCCACTTT. The complete variable domain, with remaining parts taken from reference TRBV7-9 and TRBJ1-6, reads DTGVSQNPRHKITKRGQNVTFRCDPISEHNRLYWYRQTLGQGPEFLTYFQNEAQLEKSRLLSDRFSAERPKGSFSTLEIQRTEQGDSAMYLCASSLLGTPLHFGNGTRLTVT.